What follows are 9 T cell receptor beta chains derived from one specimen sequenced in a study of T cell responses to AZD1222 COVID-19 vaccine. Produced via immunoSEQ multiplex PCR; TCRdb's table is partial and in-frame only. Of approximately 140,000 clones in the sample, roughly 90% were seen once. The sequenced sample was peripheral blood, obtained 28 days after the second AZD1222 dose. The receptors stem from an adult who received the AZD1222 COVID-19 vaccine.

This sequence joins TRBV7-3 and TRBJ2-5, with D perhaps matching TRBD2 (7 bases). Looked up from germline, CDR1 is SGHTA and CDR2 is FQGTGA. V was shortened by 5 bases and J by 2 bases, with 15 bases between the two germline ends. CDR3 size: 15 residues. The CDR3 DNA reads as TGTGCCAGCAGCCATCAGGGGCGGGAGCAAGAGACCCAGTACTTC. Residues: CASSHQGREQETQYF. Supplemented by reference TRBV7-3 and TRBJ2-5, the full variable domain reads GAGVSQTPSNKVTEKGKYVELRCDPISGHTALYWYRQSLGQGPEFLIYFQGTGAADDSGLPNDRFFAVRPEGSVSTLKIQRTERGDSAVYLCASSHQGREQETQYFGPGTRLLVL.

The chain uses TRBV27 and TRBJ1-5, with D possibly being TRBD1 (5 bases). Germline V gene lookup returns CDR1 MNHEY and CDR2 SMNVEV (reference sequence). With 8 bases removed from V and 6 bases from J, the gap between germline ends came to 5 bases. The CDR3 has 10 amino acids. The CDR3 loop reads CASQGQPQHF. CDR3 nucleotide sequence: TGTGCCAGCCAGGGTCAGCCCCAGCATTTT.

This rearrangement joins TRBV15 to TRBJ2-7; no clear D gene. This CDR3 spans 12 amino acids. The ends were cut back, 5 bases at V and 6 bases at J, with 11 bases in the middle. Germline V gives CDR1 LNHNV, CDR2 YYDKDF (reference sequence). CDR3 nucleotide sequence: TGTGCCACCAGCCTCGGGCTTGCCGAGCAGTACTTC. This encodes CATSLGLAEQYF. Full variable domain (rest looked up from reference TRBV15 and TRBJ2-7): DAMVIQNPRYQVTQFGKPVTLSCSQTLNHNVMYWYQQKSSQAPKLLFHYYDKDFNNEADTPDNFQSRRPNTSFCFLDIRSPGLGDTAMYLCATSLGLAEQYFGPGTRLTVT.

V gene TRBV7-9 combines with J gene TRBJ1-2; TRBD1 is a possible D gene (6 bases). V gave up 2 bases and J gave up 0 bases, with 13 bases separating them. The CDR3 runs to 16 residues. Germline V gene sequence: CDR1 SEHNR, CDR2 FQNEAQ (reference sequence). The CDR3 nucleotides are TGTGCCAGCAGCTTACGACGACAGGAAGCTAACTATGGCTACACCTTC. This encodes CASSLRRQEANYGYTF. Full variable domain (missing parts from reference TRBV7-9 and TRBJ1-2): DTGVSQNPRHKITKRGQNVTFRCDPISEHNRLYWYRQTLGQGPEFLTYFQNEAQLEKSRLLSDRFSAERPKGSFSTLEIQRTEQGDSAMYLCASSLRRQEANYGYTFGSGTRLTVV.

This clone was detected only once. The rearrangement joins TRBV4-3 to TRBJ2-7; D unclear. Per germline, CDR1 LGHNA and CDR2 YSLEER. CDR3 size: 19 residues. The V gene lost 0 bases and the J gene lost 2 bases, with 23 bases spanning the gap. The chain's CDR3 is CASSQDLWQEQFRPYEQYF. CDR3 DNA sequence: TGCGCCAGCAGCCAAGATCTATGGCAGGAGCAGTTTAGACCCTACGAGCAGTACTTC.

This chain links TRBV19 with TRBJ1-5; 7 bases line up with TRBD1. With V trimmed by 2 bases and J by 6 bases, 10 bases remained unmatched. Germline V lookup: CDR1 LNHDA, CDR2 SQIVND (reference sequence). CDR3 length equals 16 residues. The CDR3 loop is CASSIPDRVDGQPQHF. CDR3 in DNA: TGTGCCAGTAGTATACCCGACAGGGTTGATGGTCAGCCCCAGCATTTT. The full variable domain, rest sourced from reference TRBV19 and TRBJ1-5, is DGGITQSPKYLFRKEGQNVTLSCEQNLNHDAMYWYRQDPGQGLRLIYYSQIVNDFQKGDIAEGYSVSREKKESFPLTVTSAQKNPTAFYLCASSIPDRVDGQPQHFGDGTRLSIL.

The chain employs TRBV28 and TRBJ2-7; 7 nucleotides agree with TRBD1. Germline CDR1 is MDHEN and CDR2 is SYDVKM. J was trimmed by 3 bases and V by 6 bases; bases with no gene match: 5. The CDR3 runs 13 residues. The CDR3 reads CASSPGQFYEQYF. The CDR3 DNA reads TGTGCCAGCAGCCCGGGACAGTTCTACGAGCAGTACTTC.

In its sample, this clone was seen a few times. The rearrangement joins TRBV10-3 to TRBJ1-1; D gene unclear. There are 13 residues in the CDR3. The germline gives CDR1 ENHRY, CDR2 SYGVKD. The V gene lost 2 bases and the J gene lost 5 bases, with 9 bases spanning the gap. In DNA, the CDR3 is TGTGCCATCAGTGAGCCTGGTTGGACTGAAGCTTTCTTT. Its translation: CAISEPGWTEAFF.

As concerns this clone: Other DNA sequences in the same sample also yield this CDR3. This chain joins TRBV2 and TRBJ2-4, with D perhaps matching TRBD1 (6 bases). V was clipped by 4 bases and J by 2 bases, with 9 bases between them. CDR3 size: 14 residues. Germline V lookup: CDR1 SNHLY, CDR2 FYNNEI. As DNA, the CDR3 is TGTGCCAGCAGTGTGCAGGGGACCAAAAACATTCAGTACTTC. This gives the protein CASSVQGTKNIQYF.